The 6 T cell receptor beta chains below come from one sample, sequenced in a study of blood T cells in healthy people across ages. A J-beta primer mix and a sample-barcoded 5' primer were used in a second PCR of about 7 to 12 cycles. Using its own MiXCR run on the 5' RACE reads, TCRdb lists one record per CDR3 protein. The sample holds approximately 760,000 distinct CDR3 sequences; 20% to 30% are singletons and the top ten take more than 8.5%. This same sample was also part of a study on T cells of mothers and their children.

Material for sequencing was blood. The receptors stem from a boy between 10 and 17 years old in good health.

Notes on this clonotype: A junction end diverges from the germline sequence, so it may reflect a read error. V and J are TRBV10-3 and TRBJ2-1; D remains unclear. The CDR3 is 13 amino acids. Germline values: CDR1 ENHRY, CDR2 SYGVKD. This CDR3 is CAISGRTYNEQSF. DNA of the CDR3: TGTGCCATCAGCGGACGCACCTACAATGAGCAGTCCTTC.

The chain employs TRBV20-1 and TRBJ2-3; maybe TRBD2 (5 bases). The V and J ends lost 3 bases and 0 bases respectively, with 10 bases between them. The germline V gene has CDR1 DFQATT and CDR2 SNEGSKA (reference sequence). The CDR3 contains 14 residues. CDR3 sequence: CSASERLSTDTQYF. The CDR3 coding sequence is TGCAGTGCTAGTGAGCGGCTTAGCACAGATACGCAGTATTTT.

This clonotype has more than one count but fewer than ten. The chain combines TRBV13 with TRBJ2-5; 8 bases map to TRBD1. The J segment lost 2 bases and the V segment lost 9 bases, leaving 8 bases of the junction unmatched. The CDR3 has 14 amino acids. Germline CDR1 PRHDT, CDR2 FYEKMQ (reference sequence). The CDR3 loop reads CASRTGTGQETQYF. For the CDR3, the DNA is TGTGCCAGTAGGACTGGGACAGGACAAGAGACCCAGTACTTC.

This clonotype was detected a few times. This rearrangement joins TRBV15 to TRBJ2-7, with no clear D. The germline V gene has CDR1 LNHNV and CDR2 YYDKDF (reference sequence). Trimming took 0 bases from V and 5 from J, leaving 11 bases between them. There are 14 residues in the CDR3. Written as DNA, the CDR3 is TGTGCCACCAGCAGAGATTCGACGACAAACGAGCAGTACTTC. The encoded protein is CATSRDSTTNEQYF.

The V and J genes are TRBV5-1 and TRBJ1-2; 7 nucleotides align to TRBD1. Germline CDR1 is SGHRS and CDR2 is YFSETQ. Trimming removed 4 bases from V and 8 bases from J; junction bases left unmatched: 23. The CDR3 covers 18 residues. CDR3 in amino acids: CASSPDPGQERLGFGYTF. CDR3 coding DNA: TGCGCCAGCAGCCCGGACCCAGGACAGGAGCGCCTCGGTTTCGGCTACACCTTC.

This clonotype has a handful of counts. The rearrangement joins TRBV6-1 to TRBJ2-2; D is possibly TRBD1 (6 bases). CDR1 MNHNS and CDR2 SASEGT come from the germline V gene. Trimming removed 8 bases at V and 0 bases at J, with 13 bases between. This CDR3 spans 15 amino acids. CDR3 in DNA: TGTGCCAGCCTTCTGGGGGCCGCGAACACCGGGGAGCTGTTTTTT. Amino acid sequence: CASLLGAANTGELFF.